This TCR beta chain was recovered during a study of CD8+ T cells in alopecia areata listed by TCRdb under 2018. Regarding the study in general: Treated patients were enrolled in an open-label pilot trial of oral tofacitinib, 5 to 10 mg twice daily, for moderate-to-severe alopecia areata. Tofacitinib was given for 6 to 18 months, followed by 6 months of follow-up off drug to assess delayed response and recurrence. In treated patients, disease severity was measured using the SALT score, which gives the percentage of scalp surface area affected. The study used high-throughput TCRbeta sequencing to examine T cell clonal expansion in alopecia areata, in both the C3H/HeJ mouse model and human patients. Scalp tissue and sorted CD4+ and CD8+ peripheral blood T cells from patchy and totalis/universalis alopecia areata patients and from healthy controls were covered by human TCRbeta sequencing. Patients on tofacitinib were biopsied at baseline and after 4 and 24 weeks of treatment, and several of the patients also had a later scalp biopsy. Clonality in the scalp was compared among normal scalp (n=4), patchy alopecia areata scalp (n=8), and alopecia totalis/universalis scalp (n=8). RNA came from the PAXgene miRNA kit for fixed scalp, the miRNeasy kit for PBMCs, and the RNeasy kit for mouse skin. Amplification of TCRbeta CDR3 regions was done by immunoSEQ multiplex PCR using 35 Vbeta forward primers and 13 Jbeta reverse primers. General findings and caveats noted by the study authors: Unlike mouse skin, which is dominated by gammadelta T cells, normal human skin has resident alphabeta T cells that are also sequenced, and this complicates analysis of the scalp TCR repertoire. Higher clonality and more expanded CD8+ clones were observed in lesional scalp than in normal scalp, particularly in alopecia totalis/universalis, a finding suggestive of antigenic drive. TCR sequences shared between patients were less clear than in mice, possibly partly because of HLA diversity in the patient population. Tofacitinib significantly decreased scalp clonality and the number of expanded CD8+ clones among the top 100 scalp clones. Because the treated cohort was small and included a single nonresponder, larger studies are needed to assess links between baseline CD8+ expansion and response. During tofacitinib treatment, many expanded lesional clones stuck around in both scalp and blood, and this persistence may partly explain why relapse happens after treatment is stopped.

The CDR3, from cysteine to phenylalanine, totals 14 residues. CDR3 DNA is the only sequence kept; it has 42 bases, read in frame from the first base. CDR1 is given as SGHTA and CDR2 as FQGNSA, both from the germline V gene. For this chain, trimming is 1 base at the V end and 3 bases at the J end, and the number of junction bases without a gene match is 3. The treatment or condition label on this specimen signifies: oral pan-JAK inhibitor, 5-10 mg twice daily. From alopecia areata patients, peripheral blood was collected along with lesional scalp punch biopsies. After PBMCs were isolated by density centrifugation and stained for CD3, CD4 and CD8, a FACSAria was used to sort CD4+ and CD8+ T cells. The receptor library was made with the immunoSEQ multiplex PCR assay. RNA was extracted from all samples and reverse transcribed into cDNA as template for TCR sequencing. First-strand cDNA was synthesized using SuperScript III with a 2:1 mix of oligo-dT and random hexamers. Amplification bias was assessed with a synthetic immune receptor repertoire, and residual bias was removed computationally. For the original study's pipeline: Raw reads were preprocessed to remove errors, and CDR3 was defined by IMGT conventions from the conserved cysteine to phenylalanine. Clonality was computed as 1 minus the Shannon entropy, with the entropy normalized by log2 of the number of productive unique TCRs. CD4 or CD8 identity of scalp clones was inferred by cross-referencing scalp TCRbeta sequences with sorted blood CD4 and CD8 repertoires. Imported from immuneACCESS, the table was reduced by TCRdb to in-frame sequences with V and J called. These copies leave out some clones; in studies compared against another copy, an unresolved V gene accounts for under half, and the cause of the remainder is not known. V, J and clone size are those of that table, while D and trimming were read from the DNA. The sample records 200,000 to 250,000 clones, less than 45% of which are singletons. The top ten clones comprise around 0.48% of the sample.

Note on this clone: Its antigen is not yet known. No base quality values were provided; no much bigger clone lies one nucleotide off.

The sample was CD4+ T cells sorted from blood, taken between weeks 30 and 35, from a patient treated with tofacitinib. The receptor was isolated from a human donor with alopecia areata. The sequence joins TRBV7-2 to TRBJ2-7, with 7 central nucleotides matching TRBD2. The nucleotide sequence reads TGTGCCAGCAGCTTAGTCGCGGGGGACTACGAGCAGTACTTC. Its coded protein is CASSLVAGDYEQYF.